This TCR beta chain was recorded in a study of blood T cell repertoires in COVID-19. Study-wide context: The United States, Italy and Spain provided the acute and convalescent COVID-19 samples. T cells, B-cell-depleted T cells, or PBMCs supplied cDNA or gDNA.

Per the original data handling: Reference gene primer amplification gave nucleated cell count estimates. TCRdb's copy holds only in-frame clones and misses some; the assay was immunoSEQ multiplex PCR. V, J and clone size were drawn from that table, and D and trimming were deduced from the DNA. Among fewer than 350,000 clones listed, roughly nine tenths were seen once. With V trimmed by 6 bases and J by 7 bases, 10 bases remained unmatched. The CDR3 loop spans 15 amino acids. The germline gives CDR1 MDHEN, CDR2 SYDVKM. The sample taken for sequencing was peripheral blood. The chain is built from TRBV28 and TRBJ1-4; 8 bases align to TRBD1. The origin of this receptor is a middle-aged man with active or convalescent COVID-19. The CDR3 loop reads CASSSRTGSGEKLFF. The CDR3 DNA follows: TGTGCCAGCAGCTCCCGGACAGGGAGTGGTGAAAAACTGTTTTTT.